Listed below are T cell receptor beta chains from one sample, sequenced in a study of cytomegalovirus exposure and HLA in healthy donors. TCRdb keeps only in-frame clones here, not all; method: immunoSEQ multiplex PCR. This sample contains approximately 120,000 clones. What was sequenced was PBMCs. The receptors shown here come from a man between 25 and 39 years old in good health and CMV-seronegative. Both conserved end residues are part of each CDR3. The D gene is left open where the match is weak.

d_call	v_call	j_call	cdr3_length	cdr3_nt	cdr3_aa
NA	TRBV19	TRBJ2-3	16	TGTGCCAGTAGTATCGGGCTAGCTCCTAGCACAGATACGCAGTATTTT	CASSIGLAPSTDTQYF
NA	TRBV11-2	TRBJ1-1	15	TGTGCCAGCAGCAGTAGAGAGACACTGAACACTGAAGCTTTCTTT	CASSSRETLNTEAFF
TRBD2	TRBV5-1	TRBJ2-6	16	TGCGCCAGCGGGAGGGCCTTAGGGGCTGGGGCCAACGTCCTGACTTTC	CASGRALGAGANVLTF
TRBD1	TRBV10-3	TRBJ1-6	17	TGTGCCATCAGTGATCTTCGGGACAGGGGGCGGGATTCACCCCTCCACTTT	CAISDLRDRGRDSPLHF
NA	TRBV6-1	TRBJ2-7	13	TGTGCCAGCAGTGGGGGGCAGTCCTACGAGCAGTACTTC	CASSGGQSYEQYF
TRBD1	TRBV27	TRBJ2-7	13	TGTGCCAGCATACCGACAGGGGGCTACGAGCAGTACTTC	CASIPTGGYEQYF
TRBD2	TRBV4-2	TRBJ2-1	14	TGTGCCAGCAGCTCCCGGGGGAGGGACAATGAGCAGTTCTTC	CASSSRGRDNEQFF
NA	TRBV7-9	TRBJ2-2	13	TGTGCCAGCGGCGTCGACAGACCCGGGGAGCTGTTTTTT	CASGVDRPGELFF
TRBD1	TRBV28	TRBJ1-5	17	TGTGCCAGCAGTAGCGGTTTGGCGACAGGGGCACGGCAGCCCCAGCATTTT	CASSSGLATGARQPQHF
NA	TRBV6-1	TRBJ1-3	15	TGTGCCAGTGGTCTGGAGGCGGCCTCTGGAAACACCATATATTTT	CASGLEAASGNTIYF
NA	TRBV29-1	TRBJ1-2	11	TGCAGCGTTGGCACAGATTATGGCTACACCTTC	CSVGTDYGYTF
TRBD2	TRBV5-4	TRBJ2-1	17	TGCGCCAGCAGCTTGGTGTTAGGGACTAGCGGGGAGGATGAGCAGTTCTTC	CASSLVLGTSGEDEQFF
NA	TRBV7-9	TRBJ1-1	16	TGTGCCAGCAGCCCTTTAAAGGTGCGGGGGTACACTGAAGCTTTCTTT	CASSPLKVRGYTEAFF